The rows below give T cell receptor beta chains drawn from one sample of a study of a mutant IDH1 vaccine in newly diagnosed glioma. These receptors lack a known antigen. Here immunoSEQ multiplex PCR was the method, and the copy in TCRdb shows in-frame clones only, minus some. The sample lists roughly 38,000 clones; around 82% were seen once. This specimen consisted of PBMCs, obtained from a glioma patient whose treatment included an IDH1 peptide vaccine. Receptors originate from a man aged 18 to 30 with glioma. Some clones in this sample may be carry-over from other donors' samples. Both conserved end residues are part of each CDR3. Each record gives: D gene, V gene, CDR3 protein. The D gene is left open where the match is weak.

>TRBD1|TRBV27
CASSQQGPYGYTF
>-|TRBV7-8
CASSLVGEYNEQFF
>-|TRBV5-1
CASSSKSEQYF
>-|TRBV6-6
CASSFAETREQYF
>-|TRBV20-1
CSARDRNEQYF
>TRBD1|TRBV10-3
CAISDRRGRTEAFF
>TRBD2|TRBV5-6
CASSYRGAGSRGTQYF
>-|TRBV21-1
CASRGWGQPQHF
>-|TRBV25-1
CASSEYTAGPGGKLFF
>TRBD2|TRBV2
CASRLLAGDRETQYF
>TRBD2|TRBV4-2
CASSQDPTSGGTDTQYF
>-|TRBV9
CARSNCREQYF
>-|TRBV27
CASRPGGNTGELFF
>-|TRBV19
CASRLGTGELFF
>TRBD1|TRBV7-9
CASSSGTGEVGEKLFF
>-|TRBV6-5
CASSYTGWRHEQYF
>-|TRBV5-1
CASTVYRIPDTEAFF
>-|TRBV7-2
CASSLEGLYEQYF
>-|TRBV7-2
CASSLKPDGHYGYTF
>TRBD1|TRBV6-1
CASRATGGAAEAFF
>-|TRBV5-8
CASSSGLGEAFF
>TRBD1|TRBV6-5
CASSNRDRDIEQYF
>-|TRBV2
CASSQTGRSSEAFF
>TRBD1|TRBV19
CASRGQGTTEAFF
>-|TRBV5-1
CASSYRSDSPNEKLFF
>-|TRBV5-1
CASSWDESYEQYF
>TRBD1|TRBV9
CASSWDRNTEAFF
>-|TRBV14
CASSQAVGIGLWNTGELFF
>-|TRBV6-5
CASSLIANRIYTF